This TCR beta chain comes out of a study of cytomegalovirus exposure and HLA in healthy donors. Study observations and caveats: The study put 150 or so TCR beta chains on its list as cytomegalovirus-associated. Being indistinguishable, some V segments were excluded, TRBV6-2 and TRBV6-3 among them. TCR beta V- and J-gene trimming was later associated with a missense DCLRE1C variant.

This clone was seen a single time. No antigen is known for it. The PCR ran on 60 Vbeta and 13 Jbeta primers. Only in-frame clones appear in the TCRdb table, and some are missing; sequencing was by immunoSEQ multiplex PCR. The sample includes some 120,000 clones, around 82% of them seen just once. V lost 3 bases and J lost 4, with 19 bases in between. The CDR3 runs 17 residues. Germline V lookup: CDR1 LNHDA, CDR2 SQIVND (reference sequence). Material: PBMCs. The sequence was collected from a man aged 45-65 years in good health and CMV-seronegative. The rearrangement links TRBV19 to TRBJ1-5; D remains ambiguous. Here the CDR3 DNA reads TGTGCCAGTAGTATTTCCCCCCCAGCGAGGCGGAATCAGCCCCAGCATTTT. Its translation is CASSISPPARRNQPQHF.